A single sample is the source of the 28 T cell receptor beta chains below, sequenced in a study of T cell responses to AZD1222 COVID-19 vaccine. The table came from immunoSEQ multiplex PCR; TCRdb's copy has only in-frame clones and leaves some out. Of about 140,000 clones listed, more than 80% were seen once; the top ten hold roughly 1.5%. This sample comprised peripheral blood, obtained on day 0 of AZD1222 vaccination. The source of these receptors is an adult in good health.

The chain carries TRBV5-4 and TRBJ1-5, with D possibly matching TRBD1 (5 bases). The CDR3 totals 14 residues. Germline V gives CDR1 SGHNT, CDR2 YYREEE (reference sequence). Trimming cost V 1 base and J 10 bases, with 15 bases left between them. The DNA for the CDR3 is TGTGCCAGCAGCTTGTGGGGGGGGGAATCCCCCCAGCATTTT. This sequence encodes CASSLWGGESPQHF.

CDR3 nucleotide sequence: TGTGCCAGCAGTGGGGGTGGGAGGGTCAACGAGCAGTACTTC. It codes for CASSGGGRVNEQYF. This chain links TRBV2 with TRBJ2-7, with TRBD2 matching 7 bases. V lost 4 bases, J lost 5 bases, and 8 bases stayed unmatched. Germline values: CDR1 SNHLY, CDR2 FYNNEI. The CDR3 loop spans 14 amino acids. Using reference TRBV2 and TRBJ2-7 for the parts outside the CDR3, the full variable domain is EPEVTQTPSHQVTQMGQEVILRCVPISNHLYFYWYRQILGQKVEFLVSFYNNEISEKSEIFDDQFSVERPDGSNFTLKIRSTKLEDSAMYFCASSGGGRVNEQYFGPGTRLTVT.

The rearrangement uses TRBV6-1 and TRBJ1-5, with 7 bases that match TRBD1. Germline CDR1 and CDR2: MNHNS and SASEGT. The V and J ends lost 1 base and 2 bases, in that order; junction bases with no gene match: 2. CDR3 length equals 15 residues. CDR3 nucleotide sequence: TGTGCCAGCAGTGAAGACACAGGGGGCAATCAGCCCCAGCATTTT. Protein sequence: CASSEDTGGNQPQHF.

This clone was observed a handful of times. V and J are TRBV4-2 and TRBJ2-7, with D hard to call. V lost 1 base, J lost 2 bases, and 9 bases lay in between. Looked up from germline, CDR1 is LGHNA and CDR2 is YNFKEQ. This CDR3 has 14 residues. Here the CDR3 reads CASSQVLQPYEQYF. CDR3 coding DNA: TGTGCCAGCAGCCAAGTTCTTCAACCCTACGAGCAGTACTTC.

In its sample, this clone was seen once. This chain links TRBV15 with TRBJ1-5; TRBD1 might be the D (5 bases). Per germline, CDR1 LNHNV and CDR2 YYDKDF (reference sequence). V was cut by 1 base and J by 9 bases, with 13 bases left in between. The length of the CDR3 is 14 residues. This chain's CDR3 is CATSRARGLGPQHF. CDR3 bases: TGTGCCACCAGCAGAGCGCGGGGCCTGGGGCCCCAGCATTTT. The entire variable domain, with the rest obtained from reference TRBV15 and TRBJ1-5, is as follows: DAMVIQNPRYQVTQFGKPVTLSCSQTLNHNVMYWYQQKSSQAPKLLFHYYDKDFNNEADTPDNFQSRRPNTSFCFLDIRSPGLGDTAMYLCATSRARGLGPQHFGDGTRLSIL.

This clone occurred once. J is TRBJ1-2 and V is TRBV11-2, with a tentative D call TRBD1 (5 bases). V was clipped by 5 bases and J by 4 bases, with 26 bases between them. The germline gives CDR1 SGHAT, CDR2 FQNNGV. This CDR3 is built from 18 residues. The CDR3 DNA reads TGTGCCAGCAGCACTCTTCGTTCCCGGTCACAGGAGGGCTATGGCTACACCTTC. Its translation: CASSTLRSRSQEGYGYTF.

This chain joins TRBV3-1 (or the pseudogene TRBV3-2) and TRBJ1-2; 9 bases match TRBD1. This CDR3 region has 15 residues. Germline V lookup: CDR1 LGHDT, CDR2 YNNKEL (reference sequence). Trimming at V came to 4 bases and at J to 7 bases, leaving 10 bases not matched to a gene. The CDR3 sequence is CASSPGGTGRSGYTF. The CDR3 region has the DNA TGTGCCAGCAGCCCAGGCGGGACAGGGAGAAGTGGCTACACCTTC.

The rearrangement joins TRBV5-1 to TRBJ2-1; 7 bases line up with TRBD2. V lost 2 bases to trimming and J lost 12 bases; unmatched junction nucleotides: 2. This CDR3 contains 11 residues. Germline-derived CDR1 and CDR2 are SGHRS and YFSETQ. The CDR3 region has the DNA TGCGCCAGCAGCTTCAGGGAGGGGCAGTTCTTC. As protein: CASSFREGQFF. The full variable domain, its missing parts supplied by reference TRBV5-1 and TRBJ2-1, is KAGVTQTPRYLIKTRGQQVTLSCSPISGHRSVSWYQQTPGQGLQFLFEYFSETQRNKGNFPGRFSGRQFSNSRSEMNVSTLELGDSALYLCASSFREGQFFGPGTRLTVL.

The chain links TRBV28 to TRBJ2-1, with 7 bases matching TRBD2. CDR3 length: 18 residues. The germline gives CDR1 MDHEN, CDR2 SYDVKM. V lost 2 bases and J lost 6; bases outside the gene matches: 16. CDR3 loop: CASSLPRSVAGASNEQFF. The CDR3 region has the DNA TGTGCCAGCAGTTTACCCCGGTCGGTCGCGGGAGCGAGCAATGAGCAGTTCTTC.

The chain links TRBV11-2 to TRBJ2-7, with 15 nucleotides matching TRBD2. The CDR3 has 15 amino acids. J gave up 4 bases and V 3 bases, and 1 base lay outside the gene matches. Germline loops: CDR1 SGHAT, CDR2 FQNNGV. In DNA, the CDR3 is TGTGCCAGCAGCTTGGGACTAGCGGGGGGTTACGAGCAGTACTTC. Residues: CASSLGLAGGYEQYF.

The rearrangement uses TRBV18 and TRBJ1-5; 7 nucleotides agree with TRBD1. In germline, CDR1 is KGHSH, CDR2 LQKENI. The J segment lost 5 bases and the V segment lost 3 bases, leaving 7 bases of the junction unmatched. CDR3 length equals 15 residues. Here the CDR3 DNA reads TGTGCCAGCTCACCCCTCACAGGGGAGGATCAGCCCCAGCATTTT. It specifies CASSPLTGEDQPQHF.

The rearrangement joins TRBV15 to TRBJ2-1, with D unclear. This CDR3 is built from 16 residues. Germline values: CDR1 LNHNV, CDR2 YYDKDF (reference sequence). V lost 1 base and J 0 bases, leaving 10 bases between the germline ends. The CDR3 region is CATSRGGWSSYNEQFF. For the CDR3, the DNA is TGTGCCACCAGCAGAGGCGGATGGAGCTCCTACAATGAGCAGTTCTTC.

The V gene is TRBV18, the J gene TRBJ1-3, with D possibly TRBD1 on 5 matching bases. The CDR3 is 15 residues long. Trimming shortened V by 0 bases and J by 3 bases, and 9 bases separated the two germline ends. Germline V CDR1 and CDR2: KGHSH, LQKENI. In DNA form, the CDR3 reads TGTGCCAGCTCACCACCATCGGGGGTTGGAAACACCATATATTTT. This codes for CASSPPSGVGNTIYF.

This clone was observed once. CDR3 residues: CASREETSGNYNEQFF. CDR3 nucleotide sequence: TGTGCCAGCAGAGAGGAGACTAGCGGGAATTACAATGAGCAGTTCTTC. The chain has TRBV27 and TRBJ2-1; the match to TRBD2 covers 11 bases. V trimming: 6 bases; J trimming: 4 bases; junction bases outside the gene matches: 8. Germline CDR1 is MNHEY and CDR2 is SMNVEV (reference sequence). The CDR3 is 16 residues long.

The V and J genes are TRBV19 and TRBJ2-7; 10 bases are shared with TRBD1. CDR3 size: 23 residues. V gave up 3 bases and J gave up 0 bases; unmatched junction bases: 26. Germline values: CDR1 LNHDA, CDR2 SQIVND (reference sequence). DNA for the CDR3: TGTGCCAGTAGTATTTTCGTCTATGAGGTGGTCGTGGGACAGGGGAAAAACTCCTACGAGCAGTACTTC. Translated: CASSIFVYEVVVGQGKNSYEQYF.

The rearrangement links TRBV5-6 to TRBJ1-2; 8 bases map to TRBD1. V was clipped by 4 bases and J by 7 bases; unmatched bases: 9. The CDR3 consists of 14 residues. Germline CDR1 is SGHDT and CDR2 is YYEEEE. Here the CDR3 reads CASSVAGTGLGYTF. DNA of the CDR3: TGTGCCAGCAGCGTCGCAGGGACAGGACTTGGCTACACCTTC. The whole variable domain, remainder taken from reference TRBV5-6 and TRBJ1-2, is DAGVTQSPTHLIKTRGQQVTLRCSPKSGHDTVSWYQQALGQGPQFIFQYYEEEERQRGNFPDRFSGHQFPNYSSELNVNALLLGDSALYLCASSVAGTGLGYTFGSGTRLTVV.

The chain is built from TRBV5-4 and TRBJ2-1, with 8 bases lining up with TRBD2. There are 16 residues in the CDR3. CDR1 SGHNT and CDR2 YYREEE come from the germline V gene (reference sequence). V lost 4 bases and J lost 7; bases outside the gene matches: 13. CDR3 amino acids: CASSAPGTRGANEQFF. The DNA for the CDR3 is TGTGCCAGCAGCGCCCCCGGGACTAGAGGTGCAAATGAGCAGTTCTTC.

V is TRBV19 and J is TRBJ1-1; 10 bases line up with TRBD1. The V gene end was trimmed by 4 bases and the J gene end by 7 bases; junction bases not matched to a gene: 3. The CDR3 consists of 13 residues. CDR1 is LNHDA and CDR2 is SQIVND in the germline V gene (reference sequence). The CDR3: CASSRGQGIEAFF. CDR3 DNA: TGTGCCAGTAGTAGGGGACAGGGGATTGAAGCTTTCTTT.

In its sample, this clone was seen once. V is TRBV2 and J is TRBJ2-1; no clear D. The V end was cut by 5 bases, the J end by 6 bases, with 11 bases between. CDR3 length: 13 residues. Germline CDR1 is SNHLY and CDR2 is FYNNEI. The CDR3, as DNA: TGTGCCAGCAGTCCCTGGGTTTCCAATGAGCAGTTCTTC. This encodes CASSPWVSNEQFF. Full variable domain (rest looked up from reference TRBV2 and TRBJ2-1): EPEVTQTPSHQVTQMGQEVILRCVPISNHLYFYWYRQILGQKVEFLVSFYNNEISEKSEIFDDQFSVERPDGSNFTLKIRSTKLEDSAMYFCASSPWVSNEQFFGPGTRLTVL.

The rearrangement joins TRBV6-6 to TRBJ2-3; D not certain. Per germline, CDR1 MNHNY and CDR2 SVGAGI (reference sequence). The CDR3 consists of 13 residues. V was clipped by 7 bases and J by 5 bases, with 13 bases between them. CDR3 sequence: CASTPRALDTQYF. The DNA of the CDR3 is TGTGCCAGCACCCCTCGAGCTTTAGATACGCAGTATTTT.

The rearrangement joins TRBV19 to TRBJ2-2; D not resolved. With 10 bases removed from V and 0 bases from J, the gap between germline ends came to 6 bases. CDR3 length: 12 residues. Germline lookup yields CDR1 LNHDA and CDR2 SQIVND (reference sequence). The CDR3 coding sequence is TGTGCCACAAGACCGAACACCGGGGAGCTGTTTTTT. Encoded protein: CATRPNTGELFF. Filled out from reference TRBV19 and TRBJ2-2, the complete variable domain reads DGGITQSPKYLFRKEGQNVTLSCEQNLNHDAMYWYRQDPGQGLRLIYYSQIVNDFQKGDIAEGYSVSREKKESFPLTVTSAQKNPTAFYLCATRPNTGELFFGEGSRLTVL.

The DNA of the CDR3 is TGTGCCATCAGCGAACCGGGGACAGGGGAGGGTTACGAGCAGTACTTC. Protein: CAISEPGTGEGYEQYF. The genes are TRBV10-3 and TRBJ2-7, with 10 bases aligning to TRBD1. Germline assignment: CDR1 ENHRY and CDR2 SYGVKD. V shed 6 bases and J 4 bases; nucleotides not matched to a gene: 12. The CDR3 extends over 16 amino acids.

The V call is TRBV7-6, the J call TRBJ1-3; TRBD1 might be the D (6 bases). V lost 3 bases to trimming and J lost 0 bases, with 15 bases between them. This CDR3 is built from 17 residues. Germline V lookup: CDR1 SGHVS, CDR2 FNYEAQ. CDR3 bases: TGTGCCAGCAGCTTGGGGGCAGGCAGGTCCTCTGGAAACACCATATATTTT. Translation: CASSLGAGRSSGNTIYF.

The V call is TRBV5-6, the J call TRBJ2-3; no clear D gene. V lost 3 bases, J lost 0 bases, and 8 bases lay in between. In germline, CDR1 is SGHDT, CDR2 YYEEEE. The CDR3 has 14 amino acids. The CDR3 spells CASSSLLSTDTQYF. DNA of the CDR3: TGTGCCAGCAGCTCATTACTCAGCACAGATACGCAGTATTTT.

The V and J genes are TRBV5-1 and TRBJ2-3; no firm D call. This CDR3 has 17 amino acids. The V gene lost 4 bases and the J gene lost 0 bases, with 18 bases spanning the gap. Germline-derived CDR1 and CDR2 are SGHRS and YFSETQ. The CDR3 sequence: CASSLVRPGPSTDTQYF. Written as DNA, the CDR3 is TGCGCCAGCAGCCTGGTGAGACCGGGCCCTAGCACAGATACGCAGTATTTT.

V usage is TRBV6-6 and J usage is TRBJ1-1; a possible D gene is TRBD1 (5 bases). Germline CDR1 is MNHNY and CDR2 is SVGAGI (reference sequence). There are 14 residues in the CDR3. V was shortened by 7 bases and J by 2 bases, with 14 bases between the two germline ends. In nucleotides, the CDR3 is TGTGCCAGCACGCCTGCAGGGACCAACACTGAAGCTTTCTTT. Translation: CASTPAGTNTEAFF.

V is TRBV10-1 and J is TRBJ2-1, with 14 nucleotides matching TRBD2. The junction had 7 bases not matched to a gene; V was cut back by 4 bases and J by 8 bases. The length of the CDR3 is 16 residues. Germline V gives CDR1 WNHNN, CDR2 SYGVQD (reference sequence). The CDR3 nucleotides read TGCGCCAGCAGTGGACGACTAGCGGGAGGGGTCGATGAGCAGTTCTTC. Its protein product is CASSGRLAGGVDEQFF.

This chain connects TRBV6-5 to TRBJ1-1; D uncertain. V was clipped by 4 bases and J by 2 bases, with 8 bases between them. The CDR3 totals 13 residues. Germline V lookup: CDR1 MNHEY, CDR2 SVGAGI. The CDR3 coding sequence is TGTGCCAGCAGTTCCCGCGTTAACACTGAAGCTTTCTTT. Its translation: CASSSRVNTEAFF.